Below, one T cell receptor beta chain is given with its context. The antigen is unknown. Arm-PCR of CDR3 regions with iRepertoire HTBI primers generated TCR beta libraries. TCRdb independently ran MiXCR on the multiplex PCR reads; one entry per CDR3 protein. The table shows more than 300,000 distinct CDR3 sequences, with 16% occurring only once. The sample is drawn from a study of regulatory T cells in long-lasting Graves disease. At the level of the study: Newly diagnosed Graves' patients had taken antithyroid drugs under 3 months.

This sample's time point: newly diagnosed GD, antithyroid drugs for less than 3 months. With RNA extracted from PBMCs as input, the TCR library was made. Study-level findings and limits: Investigators studied peripheral blood only, not thyroid tissue.

This CDR3 is built from 16 residues. The ends lost 4 bases at V and 4 bases at J; junction bases unmatched: 5. Germline values: CDR1 WNHNN, CDR2 SYGVQD (reference sequence). These sequences were also reported in another study, on T cells in Graves' hyperthyroidism and ophthalmopathy. This second study says: Across 18 months, stable Graves' hyperthyroidism was marked by no progression to ophthalmopathy. The HTBI set primed first-round TCR CDR3 RT-PCR.

The receptor was derived from a woman aged 18-29 years with Graves disease. V and J are TRBV10-1 and TRBJ2-1, with TRBD2 matching 12 bases. This specimen was peripheral blood mononuclear cells (PBMCs), taken at new diagnosis, from a patient treated with antithyroid drugs. The CDR3 region is CASSGGTSGLYNEQFF. The CDR3 DNA is TGCGCCAGCAGTGGAGGGACTAGCGGGCTTTACAATGAGCAGTTCTTC.